This T cell receptor beta chain was profiled in a study of response to subunit inactivated influenza vaccine (dated by TCRdb to about 2018). Regarding the study in general: To follow how T cells responded to a trivalent subunit inactivated influenza vaccine, the researchers relied on deep quantitative profiling of the T cell receptor repertoire.

Of note for this clonotype: Its antigen is currently not known. No base quality values were provided; no much bigger clone lies one nucleotide off.

Library preparation employed RT-PCR. The sequencer was an Illumina HiSeq 2500. TCRdb reanalyzed the raw reads on its own, using fastp at Q25 for trimming and MiXCR for clone calling, and kept in-frame beta chains. Each CDR3 protein appears once, grouped with its most common genes and DNA. The sample table holds roughly 790,000 distinct CDR3 sequences, of which 20% to 25% were seen once. The top ten clonotypes cover roughly a tenth of the sample. General study outcomes and caveats: The authors suggested that each seasonal influenza vaccination may recruit only a limited number of new T cells.

V is cut by 6 bases and J by 0 bases, and the space between the germline ends is 12 bases. The CDR3, from cysteine to phenylalanine, totals 16 residues. The CDR3 DNA has 48 bases and is translated from base 1. This receptor chain uses TRBV12-3 or TRBV12-4 and TRBJ1-6, with an unclear D gene assignment. The material was PBMCs from blood, obtained 4 to 6 days after vaccination. This clonotype originated in a man in his fifties or sixties who received an inactivated influenza vaccine. Donor details come from another sample of the same person, matched by shared clones. The CDR3 here reads CASRTTRFSYNSPLHF. The nucleotide sequence is given as TGTGCCAGCAGGACAACAAGATTCTCCTATAATTCACCCCTCCACTTT.